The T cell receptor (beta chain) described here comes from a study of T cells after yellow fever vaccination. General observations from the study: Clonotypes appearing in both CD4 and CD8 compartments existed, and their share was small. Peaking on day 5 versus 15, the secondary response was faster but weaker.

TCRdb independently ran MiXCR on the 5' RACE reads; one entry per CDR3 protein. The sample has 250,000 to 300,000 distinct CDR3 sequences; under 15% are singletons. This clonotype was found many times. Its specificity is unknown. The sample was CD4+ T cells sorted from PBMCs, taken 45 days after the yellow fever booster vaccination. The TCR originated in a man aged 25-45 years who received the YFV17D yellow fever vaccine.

As DNA, the CDR3 is TGTGCCAGCAGCTTAGGTTCTATAGACACAGATACGCAGTATTTT. It is translated as CASSLGSIDTDTQYF. This chain joins TRBV7-9 and TRBJ2-3; D not resolved. Germline values: CDR1 SEHNR, CDR2 FQNEAQ (reference sequence). The CDR3 spans 15 residues. V lost 1 base, J lost 2 bases, and 10 bases lay in between.